The 5 T cell receptor beta chains given below trace back to one sample, sequenced in a study of beta chain features in type 1 diabetes. Expressed TCRB transcripts were sequenced because the isolated RNA had all been reverse transcribed beforehand. The data were produced by immunoSEQ multiplex PCR, yet TCRdb's version contains in-frame clones alone and is incomplete. The table shows 430,000 or so clones, with about an eighth occurring only once. Material: naive CD4+ T cells from blood. Source of these receptors: a young woman in good health.

This clone has more than one count but fewer than ten. This chain joins TRBV9 and TRBJ2-1; TRBD2 matches at 11 bases. After removal of 4 bases from V and 4 bases from J, the junction contained 10 bases not matched to a gene. The CDR3 extends over 17 amino acids. The V gene's germline CDR1 is SGDLS and CDR2 YYNGEE. CDR3 DNA sequence: TGTGCCAGCAGCCCCTTAGCGGGAGGGATAATTTACAATGAGCAGTTCTTC. It is translated as CASSPLAGGIIYNEQFF. Full variable domain (missing parts from reference TRBV9 and TRBJ2-1): DSGVTQTPKHLITATGQRVTLRCSPRSGDLSVYWYQQSLDQGLQFLIQYYNGEERAKGNILERFSAQQFPDLHSELNLSSLELGDSALYFCASSPLAGGIIYNEQFFGPGTRLTVL.

Concerning this clone itself: Germline and junction disagree at one end, which may indicate a read error. This sequence joins TRBV28 and TRBJ2-4, with a possible D match to TRBD2 (5 bases). CDR1 is MDHEN and CDR2 is SYDVKM in the germline V gene. CDR3 length: 12 residues. CDR3 amino acids: CAGSLGRLAQYF. CDR3 sequence (DNA): TGTGCCGGCAGTTTAGGCAGGCTAGCTCAGTACTTC.

The rearrangement links TRBV5-4 to TRBJ2-1; D unclear. This CDR3 has 15 residues. Trimming took off 4 bases at V and 8 bases at J, with 19 bases between the two ends. The germline CDR1 and CDR2 sequences are SGHNT and YYREEE (reference sequence). This CDR3 is CASSVPGTTGHEQFF. The CDR3 DNA follows: TGTGCCAGCAGCGTTCCCGGAACTACGGGCCATGAGCAGTTCTTC.

This CDR3 reads CASSVERSPAYGYTF. Here the CDR3 DNA reads TGTGCCAGCAGCGTAGAGCGGAGCCCAGCCTATGGCTACACCTTC. This chain connects TRBV7-2 to TRBJ1-2; D remains ambiguous. The CDR3 is 15 residues long. Per germline, CDR1 SGHTA and CDR2 FQGNSA. The V and J ends lost 5 bases and 4 bases respectively, with 17 bases between them.

This clone has a handful of counts. V usage is TRBV18 and J usage is TRBJ2-3, with 8 bases matching TRBD1. The germline V gene encodes CDR1 KGHSH and CDR2 LQKENI. The junction had 7 bases not matched to a gene; V was cut back by 5 bases and J by 3 bases. The CDR3 contains 15 residues. CDR3 loop: CASSIDRGPTDTQYF. In DNA form, the CDR3 reads TGTGCCAGCTCAATCGACAGGGGACCTACAGATACGCAGTATTTT.